The clone carrying this T cell receptor beta chain was observed once. This entry comes from a study of long-term antiretroviral therapy in people with HIV. Trimming removed 1 base from V and 7 bases from J, with 22 bases in between. CDR1 is MDHEN and CDR2 is SYDVKM in the germline V gene. This CDR3 comprises 17 residues. The run of the v3.0 immunoSEQ assay was at survey level. The protocol was immunoSEQ multiplex PCR, while the TCRdb copy is restricted to in-frame clones and leaves out a portion. This table holds 25,000 to 30,000 clones, around three quarters found once. The chain combines TRBV28 with TRBJ2-5, with D perhaps TRBD1 (7 bases). The TCR sequence derives from a man aged 25 to 40 with HIV. The material was unsorted PBMCs, obtained 2.1 years after starting antiretroviral therapy. DNA for the CDR3: TGTGCCAGCAGTTTATCCGAGGGGGGACAGCGCCACCGGACCCAGTACTTC. Translation: CASSLSEGGQRHRTQYF.